The text below deals with one TCR beta chain. Original handling: For nucleated cells, counts were estimated from reference gene primer amplification. The table came from immunoSEQ multiplex PCR; TCRdb's copy has only in-frame clones and leaves some out. V and J calls and clone size follow that table, whereas D and trimming were derived from the DNA. The repertoire holds 70,000 or so clones, with about 92% as singletons. This entry comes from a study of blood T cell repertoires in COVID-19. Germline-derived CDR1 and CDR2 are ENHRY and SYGVKD. The V gene lost 3 bases and the J gene lost 5 bases, with 20 bases spanning the gap. CDR3 length equals 16 residues.

This TCR was sampled from a man in his forties or fifties with acute or convalescent COVID-19. The chain carries TRBV10-3 and TRBJ2-7; possible D gene TRBD1, 5 bases. Sequencing input: peripheral blood. CDR3 bases: TGTGCCATCAGTGACCCACCATCATCAGGGCTCCACGAGCAGTACTTC. This translates into CAISDPPSSGLHEQYF.